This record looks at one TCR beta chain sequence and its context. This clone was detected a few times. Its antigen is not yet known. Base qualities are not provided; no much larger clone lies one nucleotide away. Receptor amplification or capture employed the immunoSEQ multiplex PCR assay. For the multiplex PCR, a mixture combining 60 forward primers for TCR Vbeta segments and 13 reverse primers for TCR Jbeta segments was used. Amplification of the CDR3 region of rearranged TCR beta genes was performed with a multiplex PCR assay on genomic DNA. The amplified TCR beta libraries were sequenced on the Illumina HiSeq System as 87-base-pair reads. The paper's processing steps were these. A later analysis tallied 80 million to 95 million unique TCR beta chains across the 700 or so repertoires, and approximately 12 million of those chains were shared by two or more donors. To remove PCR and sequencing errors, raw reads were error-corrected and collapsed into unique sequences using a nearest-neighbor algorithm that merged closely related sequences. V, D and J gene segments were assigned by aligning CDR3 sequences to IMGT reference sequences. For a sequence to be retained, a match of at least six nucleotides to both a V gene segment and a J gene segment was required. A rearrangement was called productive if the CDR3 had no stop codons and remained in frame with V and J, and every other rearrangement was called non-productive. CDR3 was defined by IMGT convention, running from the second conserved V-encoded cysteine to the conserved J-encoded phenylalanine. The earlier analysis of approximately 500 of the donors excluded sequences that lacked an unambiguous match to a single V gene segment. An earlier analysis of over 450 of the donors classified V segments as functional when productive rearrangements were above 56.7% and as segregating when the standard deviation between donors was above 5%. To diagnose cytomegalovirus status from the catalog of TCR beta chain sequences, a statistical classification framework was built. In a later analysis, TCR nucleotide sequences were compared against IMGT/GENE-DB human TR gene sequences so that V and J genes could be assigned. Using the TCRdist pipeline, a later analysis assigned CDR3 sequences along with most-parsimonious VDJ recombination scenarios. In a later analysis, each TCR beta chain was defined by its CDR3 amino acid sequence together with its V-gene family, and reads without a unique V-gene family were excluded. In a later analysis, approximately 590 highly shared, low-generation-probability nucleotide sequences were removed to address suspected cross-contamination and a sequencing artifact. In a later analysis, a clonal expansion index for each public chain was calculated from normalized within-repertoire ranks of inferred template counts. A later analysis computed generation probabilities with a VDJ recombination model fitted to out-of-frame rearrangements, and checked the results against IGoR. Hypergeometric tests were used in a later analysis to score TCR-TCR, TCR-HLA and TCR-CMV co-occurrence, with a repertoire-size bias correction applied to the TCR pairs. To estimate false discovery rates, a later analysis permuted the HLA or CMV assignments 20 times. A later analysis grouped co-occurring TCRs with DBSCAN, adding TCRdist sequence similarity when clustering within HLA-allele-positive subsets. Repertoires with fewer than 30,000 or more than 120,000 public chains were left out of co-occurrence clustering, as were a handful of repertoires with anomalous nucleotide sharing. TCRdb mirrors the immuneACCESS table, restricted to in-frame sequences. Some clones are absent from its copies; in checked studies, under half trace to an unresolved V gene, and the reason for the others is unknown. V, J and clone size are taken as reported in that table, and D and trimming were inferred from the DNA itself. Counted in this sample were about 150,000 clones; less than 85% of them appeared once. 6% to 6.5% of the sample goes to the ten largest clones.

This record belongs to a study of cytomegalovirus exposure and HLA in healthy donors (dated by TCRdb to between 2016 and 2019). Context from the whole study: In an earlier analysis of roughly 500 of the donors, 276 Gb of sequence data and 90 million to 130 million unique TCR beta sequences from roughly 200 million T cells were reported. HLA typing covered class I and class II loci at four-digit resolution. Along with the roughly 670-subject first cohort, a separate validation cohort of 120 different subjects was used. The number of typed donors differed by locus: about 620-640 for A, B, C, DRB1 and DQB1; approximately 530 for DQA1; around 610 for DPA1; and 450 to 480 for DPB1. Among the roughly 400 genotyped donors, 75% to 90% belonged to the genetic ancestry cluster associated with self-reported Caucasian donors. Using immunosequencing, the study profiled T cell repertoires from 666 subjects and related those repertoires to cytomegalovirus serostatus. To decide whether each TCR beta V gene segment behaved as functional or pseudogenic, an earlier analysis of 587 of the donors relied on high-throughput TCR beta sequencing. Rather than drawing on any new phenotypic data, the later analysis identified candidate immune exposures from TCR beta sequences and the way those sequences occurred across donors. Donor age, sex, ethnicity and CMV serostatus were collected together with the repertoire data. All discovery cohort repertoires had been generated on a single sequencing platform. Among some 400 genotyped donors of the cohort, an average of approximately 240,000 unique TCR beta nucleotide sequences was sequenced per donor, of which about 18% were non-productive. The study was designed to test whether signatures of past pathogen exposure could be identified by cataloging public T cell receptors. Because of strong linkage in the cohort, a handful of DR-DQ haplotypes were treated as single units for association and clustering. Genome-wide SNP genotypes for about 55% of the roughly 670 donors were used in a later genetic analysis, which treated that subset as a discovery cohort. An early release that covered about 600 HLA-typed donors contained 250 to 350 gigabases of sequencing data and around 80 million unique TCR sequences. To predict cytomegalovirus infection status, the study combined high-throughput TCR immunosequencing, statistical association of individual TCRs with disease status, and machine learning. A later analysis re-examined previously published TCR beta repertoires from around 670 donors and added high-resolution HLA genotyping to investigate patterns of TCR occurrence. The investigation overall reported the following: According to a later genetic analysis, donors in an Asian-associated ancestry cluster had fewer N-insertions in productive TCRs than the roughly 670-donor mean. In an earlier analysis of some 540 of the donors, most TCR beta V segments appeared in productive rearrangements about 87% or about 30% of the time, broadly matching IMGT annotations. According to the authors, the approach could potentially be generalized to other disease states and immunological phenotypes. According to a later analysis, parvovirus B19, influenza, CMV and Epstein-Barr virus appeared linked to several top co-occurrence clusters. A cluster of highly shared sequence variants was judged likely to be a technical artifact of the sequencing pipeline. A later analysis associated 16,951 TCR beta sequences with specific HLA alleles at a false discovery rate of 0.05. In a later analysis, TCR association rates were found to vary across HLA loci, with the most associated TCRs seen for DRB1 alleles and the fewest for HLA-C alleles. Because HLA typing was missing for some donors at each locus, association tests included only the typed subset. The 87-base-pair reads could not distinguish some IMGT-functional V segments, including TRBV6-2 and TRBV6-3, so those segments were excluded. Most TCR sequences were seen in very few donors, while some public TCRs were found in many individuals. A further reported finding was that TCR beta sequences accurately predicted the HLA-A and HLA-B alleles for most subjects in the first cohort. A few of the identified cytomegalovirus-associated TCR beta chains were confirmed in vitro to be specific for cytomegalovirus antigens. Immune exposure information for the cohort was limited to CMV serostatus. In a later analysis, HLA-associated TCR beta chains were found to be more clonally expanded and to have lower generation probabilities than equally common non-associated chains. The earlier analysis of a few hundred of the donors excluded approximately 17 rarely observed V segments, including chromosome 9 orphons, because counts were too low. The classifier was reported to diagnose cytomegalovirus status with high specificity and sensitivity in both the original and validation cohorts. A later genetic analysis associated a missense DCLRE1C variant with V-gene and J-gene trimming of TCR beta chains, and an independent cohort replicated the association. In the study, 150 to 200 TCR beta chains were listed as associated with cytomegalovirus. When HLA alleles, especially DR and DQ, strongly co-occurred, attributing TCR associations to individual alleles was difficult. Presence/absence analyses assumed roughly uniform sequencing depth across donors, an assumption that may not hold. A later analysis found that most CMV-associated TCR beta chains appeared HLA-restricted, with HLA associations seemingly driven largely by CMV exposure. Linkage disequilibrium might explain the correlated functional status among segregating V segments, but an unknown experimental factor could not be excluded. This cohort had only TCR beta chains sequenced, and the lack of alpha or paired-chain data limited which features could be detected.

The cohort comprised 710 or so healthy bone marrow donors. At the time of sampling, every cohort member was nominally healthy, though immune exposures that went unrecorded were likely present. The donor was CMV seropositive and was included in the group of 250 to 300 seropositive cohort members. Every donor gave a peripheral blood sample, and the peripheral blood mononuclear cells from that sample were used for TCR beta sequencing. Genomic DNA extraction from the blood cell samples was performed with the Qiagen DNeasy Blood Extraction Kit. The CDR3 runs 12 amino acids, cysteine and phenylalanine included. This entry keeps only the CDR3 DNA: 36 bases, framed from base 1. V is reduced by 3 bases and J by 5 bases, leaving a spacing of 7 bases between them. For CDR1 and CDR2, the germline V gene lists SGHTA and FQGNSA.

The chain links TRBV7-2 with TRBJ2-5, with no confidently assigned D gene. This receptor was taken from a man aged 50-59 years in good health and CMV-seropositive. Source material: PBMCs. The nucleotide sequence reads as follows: TGTGCCAGCAGCTTTCGTATGGAGACCCAGTACTTC. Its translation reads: CASSFRMETQYF. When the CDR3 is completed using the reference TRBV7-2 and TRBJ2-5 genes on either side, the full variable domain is GAGVSQSPSNKVTEKGKDVELRCDPISGHTALYWYRQSLGQGLEFLIYFQGNSAPDKSGLPSDRFSAERTGGSVSTLTIQRTQQEDSAVYLCASSFRMETQYFGPGTRLLVL.